This paragraph covers one TCR beta chain sequence. Its antigen is still unknown. Qualities for individual bases were not recorded, and no much larger clone is one base off. This entry belongs to a study of response to subunit inactivated influenza vaccine (dated by TCRdb to between 2017 and 2018). For context, the study as a whole: Deep quantitative T cell receptor repertoire profiling was used in the study to track responses to a trivalent subunit inactivated influenza vaccine.

The receptor library was made with RT-PCR. Sequencer: Illumina HiSeq 2500. The public reads were reanalyzed by TCRdb: fastp trimming at Q25, MiXCR alignment, in-frame beta chains only. Every CDR3 protein is listed once, alongside the most common genes and DNA of its rows. Across this sample there are around 250,000 distinct CDR3 sequences, with approximately 12% seen only once. The top ten hold roughly 7.7% of the sample. Summary of the overall study and its limitations: The authors proposed that each seasonal influenza vaccination may bring in only a limited number of new T cells.

The CDR3 holds 11 amino acids from the cysteine to the phenylalanine. Just CDR3 DNA is preserved here, 33 bases in frame from base 1. The germline V gene supplies CDR1 SGHTA and CDR2 FQGNSA. The germline ends are 8 bases apart after V is trimmed by 2 bases and J by 10 bases. The material was non-naive T cells sorted from PBMCs, obtained around 15 days before vaccination. In light of the paper, this sample's cell subset or site label describes: memory T cell fraction. This receptor was obtained from a man aged 50-60 years who received an inactivated influenza vaccine. Donor details come from another sample of the same person, matched by shared clones. Here the chain combines TRBV7-2 and TRBJ1-1, with the D segment identity uncertain. The CDR3 region: CASSLKERAFF. The nucleotide sequence reads TGTGCCAGCAGCTTAAAGGAACGAGCTTTCTTT.